This note documents a single T cell receptor (beta chain) sequence. Its specificity is not known. The data originate from a study of identifying expanded T cells in peripheral blood. Findings of the study overall: Roughly two-week clone count variance significantly increased as total template count grew. Roughly 1.2 clones differed between technical replicates, versus about 16 and 19 over time.

TCRdb's copy holds only in-frame clones and misses some; the assay was immunoSEQ multiplex PCR. The sample consists of about 94,000 clones, around 90% of them appearing once. The germline V gene encodes CDR1 SEHNR and CDR2 FQNEAQ (reference sequence). Trimming shortened V by 5 bases and J by 0 bases, and 14 bases separated the two germline ends. The CDR3 covers 15 residues. Collection occurred without any documented infections or immune events in donors. This TCR derives from a person aged 18 to 69 in good health. V is TRBV7-9 and J is TRBJ2-7; D is unclear. Sequencing was performed on blood. The CDR3 nucleotides read TGTGCCAGCAGCCCTCCTCCAGGTCACTCCTACGAGCAGTACTTC. This encodes CASSPPPGHSYEQYF.